The rows below give T cell receptor beta chains drawn from one sample of a study of graft-versus-host responses after intestinal transplantation. The method was immunoSEQ multiplex PCR; TCRdb's version includes in-frame clones alone and lacks a portion of them. The table records just over 5,000 clones, over 60% of them present only once. The sample here was ileum tissue, taken around 250 days after intestinal transplant. These TCRs come from a human patient who received an intestinal transplant, so some T cells may come from the graft donor. CDR3s include the opening cysteine and the closing phenylalanine or tryptophan. The D gene is left open where the match is weak. Size is omitted from some rows. Given values are once, few, many or a class for expanded clones.

.,TRBJ2-3,TRBV6-5,.,TGTGCCAGCAGCCGCACACAGGGACGGGCAGATACGCAGTATTTT,CASSRTQGRADTQYF
once,TRBJ1-2,TRBV18,.,TGTGCCAGCTCACTTCGACAGAGCTATGGCTACACCTTC,CASSLRQSYGYTF
.,TRBJ2-2,TRBV4-1,.,TGCGCCAGCAGCCAGAACCGGGGCGGGGAGCTGTTTTTT,CASSQNRGGELFF
large,TRBJ2-7,TRBV18,TRBD2,TGTGCCAGCTCACGGGGGACTAGCGGGGGGGGCTCCTACGAGCAGTACTTC,CASSRGTSGGGSYEQYF
few,TRBJ2-2,TRBV19,.,TGTGCCAGTAGTATATGGGGGGCCGGGGAGCTGTTTTTT,CASSIWGAGELFF
.,TRBJ2-7,TRBV27,TRBD1,TGTGCCAGCAGACCTTCCATTGGACAGGGGCAGCAGTACTTC,CASRPSIGQGQQYF
.,TRBJ2-1,TRBV27,TRBD2,TGTGCCATCGGGGGGGTCCGCGGGAATGAGCAGTTCTTC,CAIGGVRGNEQFF
.,TRBJ2-7,TRBV4-1,.,TGCGCCAGCAGCCAAGACGCCTACGAGCAGTACTTC,CASSQDAYEQYF
.,TRBJ2-2,TRBV6-1,.,TGTGCCAGCACCCAGCGGGTAAACACCGGGGAGCTGTTTTTT,CASTQRVNTGELFF
once,TRBJ2-1,TRBV7-2,.,TGTGCCAGCAGCGCGGAGCGACTCGGTTACAATGAGCAGTTCTTC,CASSAERLGYNEQFF
once,TRBJ2-1,TRBV25-1,.,TGTGCCAGCAGTGGTCAGGGATGGTTGAATGAGCAGTTCTTC,CASSGQGWLNEQFF
few,TRBJ1-1,TRBV30,TRBD1,TGTGCCTGGACTAGGACAGGGGAAGCTTTCTTT,CAWTRTGEAFF
.,TRBJ2-3,TRBV9,.,TGTGCCAGCAGCGTAGTTCTCGGTCCGCAGTATTTT,CASSVVLGPQYF